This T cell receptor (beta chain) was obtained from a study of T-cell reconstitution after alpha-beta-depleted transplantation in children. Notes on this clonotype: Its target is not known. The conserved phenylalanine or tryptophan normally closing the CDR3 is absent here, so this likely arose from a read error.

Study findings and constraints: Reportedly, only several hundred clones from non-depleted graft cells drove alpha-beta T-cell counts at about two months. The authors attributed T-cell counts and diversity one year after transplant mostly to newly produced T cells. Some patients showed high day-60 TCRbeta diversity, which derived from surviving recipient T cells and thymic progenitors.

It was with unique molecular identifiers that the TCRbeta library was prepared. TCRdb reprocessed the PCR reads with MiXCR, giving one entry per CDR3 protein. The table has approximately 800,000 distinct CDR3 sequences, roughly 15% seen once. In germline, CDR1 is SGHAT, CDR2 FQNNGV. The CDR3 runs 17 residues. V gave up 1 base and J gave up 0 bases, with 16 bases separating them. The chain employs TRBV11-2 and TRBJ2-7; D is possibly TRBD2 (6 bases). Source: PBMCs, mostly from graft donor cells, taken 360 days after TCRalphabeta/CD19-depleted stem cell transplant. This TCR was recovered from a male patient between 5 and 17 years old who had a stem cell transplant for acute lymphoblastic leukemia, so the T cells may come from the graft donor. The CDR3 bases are TGTGCCAGCAGCTTAGGAGGTACGGGAGTGATCTCCTACGAGCAGTACTCC. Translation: CASSLGGTGVISYEQYS.